Reported below is one TCR beta chain. The sample is drawn from a study of blood T cell repertoires in COVID-19. The wider study: COVID-19 samples from acute and convalescent phases originated in the United States, Italy and Spain. The cDNA or gDNA used as material had been derived from T cells, B-cell-depleted T cells, or PBMCs.

The Seattle patients joined while their infection was active and were tracked longitudinally afterward. Original processing methods: Estimation of nucleated cell counts relied on the amplification of reference gene primers. The repertoire was sequenced with immunoSEQ multiplex PCR; TCRdb's copy has only in-frame clones and lacks some. Clone size and the V and J calls come from that table; the DNA yielded D and trimming. The sample gives approximately 300,000 clones, almost 90% of which show up once; 11% is in the top ten. Trimming removed 1 base at V and 3 bases at J, with 10 bases between. The germline CDR1 and CDR2 sequences are SNHLY and FYNNEI. The CDR3 sequence is 14 residues long.

The sample was peripheral blood. The chain uses TRBV2 and TRBJ2-7, with D possibly TRBD2 on 6 matching bases. The clonotype comes from a woman aged 25-40 years with COVID-19, enrolled during active disease. In nucleotides, the CDR3 is TGTGCCAGCAGTGAAGGCACGGGAGACTACGAGCAGTACTTC. Encoded protein: CASSEGTGDYEQYF.